Listed below are T cell receptor beta chains from one sample, sequenced in a study of CD8+ T cells in alopecia areata. Repertoires were generated with immunoSEQ multiplex PCR, while TCRdb's copy carries only in-frame clones and drops some. The sample consists of roughly 8,000 clones, around 69% of them appearing once. The sequences come from skin, collected at week 0. Receptor source: a human donor with alopecia areata. Each CDR3 is given with its conserved first and last residue. The order of the fields is D gene, V gene, J gene, clone size, CDR3 DNA, CDR3 protein. D genes are given only for firm matches. Part of the rows lack a size; the others show once, few, many or a class for expanded clones.

NA	TRBV5-1	TRBJ1-5	NA	TGCGCCAGCAGCATCGGACACAGCAATCAGCCCCAGCATTTT	CASSIGHSNQPQHF
TRBD2	TRBV27	TRBJ2-1	few	TGTGCCAGCAGTTCAAGGGGCGGGGGGACCTACAATGAGCAGTTCTTC	CASSSRGGGTYNEQFF
NA	TRBV7-3	TRBJ2-3	NA	TGTGCCAGCAGCCAAGACCCAGGACACACAGATACGCAGTATTTT	CASSQDPGHTDTQYF
NA	TRBV19	TRBJ2-7	NA	TGTGCCAGTAGTATAGGGGGCACAGCTTACGAGCAGTACTTC	CASSIGGTAYEQYF
NA	TRBV4-2	TRBJ1-5	NA	TGTGCCAGCAGCCAAGATGGGGGCACCAATCAGCCCCAGCATTTT	CASSQDGGTNQPQHF
TRBD1	TRBV30	TRBJ1-5	NA	TGTGCCTGGAGTGTACAACAGGGGGGAAATCAGCCCCAGCATTTT	CAWSVQQGGNQPQHF
TRBD1	TRBV10-3	TRBJ2-7	NA	TGTGCCATCAGCGACCTACAGGGGAGCTCCTACGAGCAGTACTTC	CAISDLQGSSYEQYF
NA	TRBV19	TRBJ1-5	NA	TGTGCCAGTAGTCCCCCGGGCCCTACAAATCAGCCCCAGCATTTT	CASSPPGPTNQPQHF
NA	TRBV29-1	TRBJ1-1	NA	TGCAGCGTTGTCGGTCGGTTGAACACTGAAGCTTTCTTT	CSVVGRLNTEAFF
TRBD2	TRBV2	TRBJ2-1	NA	TGTGCCAGCAGGTTGAGCGGGGCCTACAATGAGCAGTTCTTC	CASRLSGAYNEQFF
TRBD1	TRBV5-6	TRBJ2-3	NA	TGTGCCAGCAGCCGCCAGGGGGTGTTAACAGATACGCAGTATTTT	CASSRQGVLTDTQYF
NA	TRBV15	TRBJ1-1	NA	TGTGCCACCAGGGGATTGGGACAGAACACTGAAGCTTTCTTT	CATRGLGQNTEAFF
NA	TRBV25-1	TRBJ1-2	once	TGTGCCAGCAGTACAGAATTTTATGGCTACACCTTC	CASSTEFYGYTF
NA	TRBV10-3	TRBJ1-4	NA	TGTGCCATCAGTGACCCCCGACAGGATGCTAATGAAAAACTGTTTTTT	CAISDPRQDANEKLFF
NA	TRBV7-2	TRBJ2-5	NA	TGTGCCAGCAGCTTTCAAGGGGGCCAGTACTTC	CASSFQGGQYF
TRBD1	TRBV5-1	TRBJ1-3	few	TGCGCCAGCAGCCCAGGAGTTCCAGGACAGGCGAAACTGCTCTCTGGAAACACCATATATTTT	CASSPGVPGQAKLLSGNTIYF
NA	TRBV5-1	TRBJ1-1	NA	TGCGCCAGCAGCAACGGTCTACCGAACACTGAAGCTTTCTTT	CASSNGLPNTEAFF
NA	TRBV7-6	TRBJ2-2	NA	TGTGCCAGCAGCTTGGGCAACTTGGGCGGGGAGCTGTTTTTT	CASSLGNLGGELFF
TRBD1	TRBV30	TRBJ2-2	NA	TGTGCCGGACGGGGACAGGGGGGCACCGGGGAGCTGTTTTTT	CAGRGQGGTGELFF
NA	TRBV6-5	TRBJ1-6	NA	TGTGCCAGCAGTTACTCTGACGCTTCACCCCTCCACTTT	CASSYSDASPLHF
TRBD1	TRBV7-2	TRBJ1-1	few	TGTGCCAGCAGCTTAATAAGGGGGCTCGTAGCTTTCTTT	CASSLIRGLVAFF
NA	TRBV6-1	TRBJ1-5	few	TGTGCCAGCAGTACGGGGGATCAGCCCCAGCATTTT	CASSTGDQPQHF
NA	TRBV18	TRBJ1-4	NA	TGTGCCAGCTCAATTTCCGGTTCTGGTAATGAAAAACTGTTTTTT	CASSISGSGNEKLFF
NA	TRBV5-6	TRBJ1-2	NA	TGTGCCAGCAGCTTCTGGACAGCCCGGACCTATGGCTACACCTTC	CASSFWTARTYGYTF
TRBD1	TRBV30	TRBJ1-1	NA	TGTGCCTGGAGGCATCAGGGGGCACTGGCACAGAACACTGAAGCTTTCTTT	CAWRHQGALAQNTEAFF
TRBD2	TRBV5-5	TRBJ2-7	NA	TGTGCCAGCAGCGCGTCAAGCGGGGGGGCCTCCTACGAGCAGTACTTC	CASSASSGGASYEQYF
NA	TRBV6-5	TRBJ2-3	NA	TGTGCCAGCAGTGAAACAGGGAAGGCAGATACGCAGTATTTT	CASSETGKADTQYF
TRBD2	TRBV5-1	TRBJ2-1	NA	TGCGCCAGCAGCTTCGCGGGGGGACGCTTCAATGAGCAGTTCTTC	CASSFAGGRFNEQFF
TRBD1	TRBV7-9	TRBJ1-5	NA	TGTGCCAGCACGGGACAGGGCGATGGGCAGCCCCAGCATTTT	CASTGQGDGQPQHF
NA	TRBV14	TRBJ1-1	NA	TGTGCCAGCAGCCAAGTTTACGGGGGCACTGAAGCTTTCTTT	CASSQVYGGTEAFF
NA	TRBV4-3	TRBJ2-2	NA	TGCGCCAGCAGCCAAGATCGGCAAAACACCGGGGAGCTGTTTTTT	CASSQDRQNTGELFF
NA	TRBV25-1	TRBJ1-1	NA	TGTGCCAGCAGGGGGACACATACTGAAGCTTTCTTT	CASRGTHTEAFF
TRBD1	TRBV5-1	TRBJ1-2	NA	TGCGCCAGCAGCTGGCGGACAGGGAGCTTATCTGACGGCTACACCTTC	CASSWRTGSLSDGYTF
NA	TRBV19	TRBJ1-5	NA	TGTGCCAGTAGTATTCTAGACAGGCAGCCCCAGCATTTT	CASSILDRQPQHF
NA	TRBV6-5	TRBJ1-1	NA	TGTGCCAGCAGTGATCTAAGAAGGGCTTTCTTT	CASSDLRRAFF
NA	TRBV29-1	TRBJ1-1	NA	TGCAGCGCTTCAGACCTAGGGAACACTGAAGCTTTCTTT	CSASDLGNTEAFF
NA	TRBV30	TRBJ1-3	NA	TGTGCCTGGAGCCGCGGGGAAAATAGAAACACCATATATTTT	CAWSRGENRNTIYF
TRBD1	TRBV5-6	TRBJ1-6	NA	TGTGCCAGCTGTCTTACCGGGACAGGGGATTCACCCCTCCACTTT	CASCLTGTGDSPLHF
NA	TRBV10-2	TRBJ2-1	NA	TGCGCCAGCAGTGAGACGGATCATCGGGGGCGCCTAGACCCAGTCTTC	CASSETDHRGRLDPVF
NA	TRBV9	TRBJ1-4	NA	TGTGCCAGCAGATCGTCCGAGAATGAAAAACTGTTTTTT	CASRSSENEKLFF
NA	TRBV30	TRBJ1-1	NA	TGTGCCTGGAGCGGTACGAACACTGAAGCTTTCTTT	CAWSGTNTEAFF
TRBD1	TRBV9	TRBJ1-3	few	TGTGCCAGCAGCCCTCTTACAGGGGGAAGTGGAAACACCATATATTTT	CASSPLTGGSGNTIYF
NA	TRBV5-1	TRBJ2-3	NA	TGCGCCAGCAGACCCGCCCCGGCGGGGTCCACAGATACGCAGTATTTT	CASRPAPAGSTDTQYF
TRBD2	TRBV6-5	TRBJ2-2	NA	TGTGCCAGCAGCTCTAGCGGCCACAAGGGGGGGGAGCTGTTTTTT	CASSSSGHKGGELFF
NA	TRBV6-5	TRBJ2-7	few	TGTGCCAGCAGTTACTCGAGCAGGGTCTTTTCCTACGAGCAGTACTTC	CASSYSSRVFSYEQYF
NA	TRBV7-2	TRBJ1-2	NA	TGTGCCACCCCCGATGGGGGATTCAATAACTATGGCTACACCTTC	CATPDGGFNNYGYTF
NA	TRBV7-2	TRBJ1-1	NA	TGTGCCAGCAGTTTTCAGGATCAGAACACTGAAGCTTTCTTT	CASSFQDQNTEAFF
NA	TRBV7-8	TRBJ2-1	few	TGTGCCAGCAGCCTGGGGCTATACAATGAGCAGTTCTTC	CASSLGLYNEQFF
NA	TRBV7-3	TRBJ2-7	few	TGTGCCAGCAGCTTAGGGGCCTACGAGCAGTACTTC	CASSLGAYEQYF
NA	TRBV7-8	TRBJ1-6	NA	TGTGCCAGCAGCTTCAAGGGGAGCTCCTATAATTCACCCCTCCACTTT	CASSFKGSSYNSPLHF
NA	TRBV10-3	TRBJ2-6	NA	TGTGCCACCGCGAACTCTGGGGCCAACGTCCTGACTTTC	CATANSGANVLTF
NA	TRBV2	TRBJ1-5	NA	TGTGCCAGCAGGGTAGACAGTAACAATCAGCCCCAGCATTTT	CASRVDSNNQPQHF
NA	TRBV12-5	TRBJ2-7	NA	TGTGCTAGTGGTTCTCCCCCGTACGAGCAGTACTTC	CASGSPPYEQYF
NA	TRBV28	TRBJ2-7	large	TGTGCCAGCAGTTACCTCTACGAGCAGTACTTC	CASSYLYEQYF
TRBD1	TRBV4-3	TRBJ2-7	NA	TGCGCCAGCAGCCCGGACAGGGGATCAAGAGTTTTCTACGAGCAGTACTTC	CASSPDRGSRVFYEQYF
NA	TRBV5-7	TRBJ2-6	NA	TGTGCCAGCAGCTTCGGGGTATCTGGGGCCAACGTCCTGACTTTC	CASSFGVSGANVLTF
NA	TRBV5-5	TRBJ2-7	NA	TGTGCCAGCAGTGGGGGCGAAATCAACTACGAGCAGTACTTC	CASSGGEINYEQYF
NA	TRBV7-2	TRBJ2-7	few	TGTGCCAGCAGCTTAGCGCCGGGAGCCATGTACGAGCAGTACTTC	CASSLAPGAMYEQYF
NA	TRBV9	TRBJ2-6	NA	TGTGCCAGCAGCGCCAGGGAGGAATACTCTGGGGCCAACGTCCTGACTTTC	CASSAREEYSGANVLTF